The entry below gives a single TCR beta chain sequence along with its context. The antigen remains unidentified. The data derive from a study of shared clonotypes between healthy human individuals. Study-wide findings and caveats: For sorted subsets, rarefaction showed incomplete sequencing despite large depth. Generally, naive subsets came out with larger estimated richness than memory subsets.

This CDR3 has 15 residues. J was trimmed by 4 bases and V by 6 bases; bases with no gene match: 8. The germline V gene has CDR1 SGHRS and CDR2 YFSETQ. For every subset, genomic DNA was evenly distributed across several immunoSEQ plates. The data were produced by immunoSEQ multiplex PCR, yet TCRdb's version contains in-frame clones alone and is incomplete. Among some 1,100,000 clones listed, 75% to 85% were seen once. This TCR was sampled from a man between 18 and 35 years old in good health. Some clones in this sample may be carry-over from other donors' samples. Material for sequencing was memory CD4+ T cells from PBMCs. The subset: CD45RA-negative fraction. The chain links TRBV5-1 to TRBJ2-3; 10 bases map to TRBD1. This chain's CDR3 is CASTKGQGDSDTQYF. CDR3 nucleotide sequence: TGCGCCAGCACCAAAGGACAGGGGGACTCAGATACGCAGTATTTT. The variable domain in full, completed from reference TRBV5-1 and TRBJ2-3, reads KAGVTQTPRYLIKTRGQQVTLSCSPISGHRSVSWYQQTPGQGLQFLFEYFSETQRNKGNFPGRFSGRQFSNSRSEMNVSTLELGDSALYLCASTKGQGDSDTQYFGPGTRLTVL.